Listed here are 14 T cell receptor beta chains from one sample, sequenced in a study of shared clonotypes between healthy human individuals. The table came from immunoSEQ multiplex PCR; TCRdb's copy has only in-frame clones and leaves some out. The sample holds 2,500,000 or so clones, 93% seen once. The sequenced sample was naive CD4+ T cells from PBMCs. The sample's subset: CD45RA+ positively selected. Every receptor here comes from a man between 18 and 29 years old in good health. Some clones in this sample may be carry-over from other donors' samples.

J is TRBJ1-1 and V is TRBV5-1; TRBD1 matches 8 bases. Germline V gives CDR1 SGHRS, CDR2 YFSETQ. V lost 8 bases, J lost 5 bases, and 11 bases stayed unmatched. The CDR3 spans 14 residues. The CDR3 reads CASRSQGGRTEAFF. In nucleotides, the CDR3 is TGCGCCAGTCGATCACAGGGGGGGAGAACTGAAGCTTTCTTT.

The chain carries TRBV2 and TRBJ1-2, with no clear D. CDR3 size: 13 residues. CDR1 and CDR2 (germline): SNHLY, FYNNEI. V was clipped by 3 bases and J by 7 bases, with 12 bases between them. CDR3 nucleotide sequence: TGTGCCAGCAGTGAGCCGGGCAAGTCTGGCTACACCTTC. Its translation: CASSEPGKSGYTF. Filled out from reference TRBV2 and TRBJ1-2, the complete variable domain reads EPEVTQTPSHQVTQMGQEVILRCVPISNHLYFYWYRQILGQKVEFLVSFYNNEISEKSEIFDDQFSVERPDGSNFTLKIRSTKLEDSAMYFCASSEPGKSGYTFGSGTRLTVV.

The V and J genes are TRBV5-6 and TRBJ1-5; D ambiguous. Germline CDR1 is SGHDT and CDR2 is YYEEEE. Trimming pared 0 bases from V and 0 bases from J, leaving 7 bases between. The CDR3 has 15 amino acids. The CDR3 protein is CASSLGPASNQPQHF. In DNA, the CDR3 is TGTGCCAGCAGCTTGGGTCCGGCTAGCAATCAGCCCCAGCATTTT.

The chain uses TRBV7-8 and TRBJ2-7; D unresolved. CDR3 size: 15 residues. Germline loops: CDR1 SGHVS, CDR2 FQNEAQ. The V end lost 7 bases, the J end lost 2 bases, and 18 bases lay between the germline ends. The CDR3, as DNA: TGTGCCAGCACCCCCGACCGGCCGCGCGCCTACGAGCAGTACTTC. The encoded protein is CASTPDRPRAYEQYF.

The chain couples TRBV4-1 to TRBJ2-7; D is uncertain. Germline CDR1 and CDR2: MGHRA and YSYEKL. Trimming removed 1 base from V and 7 bases from J, with 17 bases in between. The CDR3 contains 15 residues. The CDR3 loop reads CASSQVVGSPREQYF. Here the CDR3 DNA reads TGCGCCAGCAGCCAAGTGGTGGGCTCCCCCAGGGAGCAGTACTTC.

The V call is TRBV28, the J call TRBJ1-5; D gene ambiguous. The CDR3 has 14 residues. Germline CDR1 reads MDHEN; CDR2 reads SYDVKM. With 7 bases removed from V and 0 bases from J, the gap between germline ends came to 10 bases. The CDR3 loop is CASTRTFSNQPQHF. CDR3 DNA: TGTGCCAGCACTCGGACCTTTAGCAATCAGCCCCAGCATTTT.

The chain links TRBV5-4 to TRBJ2-5, with 9 bases matching TRBD2. Germline CDR1 is SGHNT and CDR2 is YYREEE (reference sequence). The trim removed 3 bases at V and 3 bases at J, leaving 6 bases unmatched. CDR3 size: 15 residues. In DNA form, the CDR3 reads TGTGCCAGCAGCTCCGCCGGGACTAGCAAAGAGACCCAGTACTTC. This sequence encodes CASSSAGTSKETQYF.

This chain links TRBV9 with TRBJ2-5; D is ambiguous. V dropped 4 bases and J dropped 5 bases, with 18 bases sitting between them. Germline V CDR1 and CDR2: SGDLS, YYNGEE. CDR3 length: 15 residues. The CDR3 region has the DNA TGTGCCAGCAGCCCACGGACGGAACCCCATGAGACCCAGTACTTC. Translating it yields CASSPRTEPHETQYF.

The genes are TRBV7-9 and TRBJ1-1, with 9 bases identical to TRBD1. Per germline, CDR1 SEHNR and CDR2 FQNEAQ (reference sequence). The CDR3 totals 14 residues. The J segment lost 2 bases and the V segment lost 5 bases, leaving 3 bases of the junction unmatched. The CDR3 sequence: CASSAGQGNTEAFF. In nucleotides, the CDR3 is TGTGCCAGCAGCGCGGGACAGGGTAACACTGAAGCTTTCTTT.

The rearrangement links TRBV28 to TRBJ2-7, with 7 positions matching TRBD2. V shed 5 bases and J 3 bases; nucleotides not matched to a gene: 10. The CDR3 runs to 15 residues. Looked up from germline, CDR1 is MDHEN and CDR2 is SYDVKM. This CDR3 reads CASSRAASGNYEQYF. CDR3 in DNA: TGTGCCAGCAGTCGCGCTGCGAGCGGGAACTACGAGCAGTACTTC. Combining the CDR3 with reference TRBV28 and TRBJ2-7 gives the whole variable domain DVKVTQSSRYLVKRTGEKVFLECVQDMDHENMFWYRQDPGLGLRLIYFSYDVKMKEKGDIPEGYSVSREKKERFSLILESASTNQTSMYLCASSRAASGNYEQYFGPGTRLTVT.

The genes are TRBV6-6 and TRBJ2-1; tentative D call: TRBD2 (7 bases). The CDR3 contains 16 residues. The germline V gene has CDR1 MNHNY and CDR2 SVGAGI (reference sequence). Deletions cut 6 bases from V and 0 bases from J, with 15 bases between. The CDR3 here is CASRWGGGSSYNEQFF. The DNA of the CDR3 is TGTGCCAGCAGGTGGGGGGGCGGAAGCTCCTACAATGAGCAGTTCTTC.

This clone showed up just once. A read error may account for a junction end that differs from germline. The V gene is TRBV27, the J gene TRBJ1-1; D is ambiguous. Germline CDR1 is MNHEY and CDR2 is SMNVEV (reference sequence). This CDR3 is built from 15 residues. DNA for the CDR3: TGTGTCAGCTCTTCCGGAACCCCTAACCTAGCTGAAGCTTTCTTT. Protein product: CVSSSGTPNLAEAFF.

V is TRBV11-2 and J is TRBJ2-7; D is possibly TRBD1 or TRBD2 (5 bases each). Trimming removed 5 bases from V and 9 bases from J, with 26 bases in between. The germline V gene has CDR1 SGHAT and CDR2 FQNNGV. This CDR3 has 16 amino acids. The CDR3 sequence is CASSRRYGARGLVQYF. In DNA, the CDR3 is TGTGCCAGCAGCCGGAGATATGGGGCTAGAGGGCTTGTGCAGTACTTC.

Comment on this clone: Other DNA sequences within the sample encode an identical CDR3. The gene calls are TRBV6-6 and TRBJ2-3; the match to TRBD2 covers 13 bases. J gave up 2 bases and V 6 bases, and 2 bases lay outside the gene matches. CDR1 and CDR2 from the germline V gene are MNHNY and SVGAGI (reference sequence). This CDR3 is built from 15 residues. CDR3 sequence: CASRGLAGTTDTQYF. The CDR3 DNA reads TGTGCCAGCAGGGGACTAGCGGGAACCACAGATACGCAGTATTTT.